This T cell receptor (beta chain) was found in a study of identical twins. The trim removed 5 bases at V and 12 bases at J, leaving 10 bases unmatched. Germline V gene data show CDR1 as SGHTA and CDR2 as FQGNSA. This CDR3 comprises 14 residues. Each donor (without exception) was a healthy Caucasian. Study-wide results and caveats: Monozygotic twin pairs showed more out-of-frame TCR alpha sharing than models estimated. The abundant beta clonotypes from cord blood had fewer insertions, and memory repertoires had none of this.

There are many counts of this clonotype. What it recognizes is unknown. Template switching, a step in the protocol, added a universal primer site, and cDNA carried unique molecular identifiers. TCRdb re-called the 5' RACE reads through MiXCR, storing one row per CDR3 protein. The sample consists of hundreds of thousands of distinct CDR3 sequences, over 5% of them appearing once. This receptor was taken from a man aged 18 to 30 in good health. Sequenced material: naive T cells sorted from blood. The chain carries TRBV7-2 and TRBJ2-2; 9 bases map to TRBD2. The CDR3 region has the DNA TGTGCCAGCAGCGCCCGCCTGCTAGCGGGAAAGCTGTTTTTT. It translates to CASSARLLAGKLFF.